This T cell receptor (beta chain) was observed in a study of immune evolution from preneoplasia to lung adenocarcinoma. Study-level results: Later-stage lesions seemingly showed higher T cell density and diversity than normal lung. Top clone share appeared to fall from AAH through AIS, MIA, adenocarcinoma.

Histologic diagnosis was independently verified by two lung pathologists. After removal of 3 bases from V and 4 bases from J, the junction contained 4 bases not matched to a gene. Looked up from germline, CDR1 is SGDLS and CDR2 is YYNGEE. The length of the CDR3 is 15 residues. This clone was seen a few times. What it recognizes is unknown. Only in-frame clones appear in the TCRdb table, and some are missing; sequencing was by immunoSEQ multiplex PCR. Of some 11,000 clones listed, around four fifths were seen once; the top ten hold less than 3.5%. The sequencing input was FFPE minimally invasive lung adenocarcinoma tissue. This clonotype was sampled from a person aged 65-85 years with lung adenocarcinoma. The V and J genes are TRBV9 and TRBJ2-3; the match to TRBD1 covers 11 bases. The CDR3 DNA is TGTGCCAGCAGCGGGACAGGGGGCAGGGCAGATACGCAGTATTTT. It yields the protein CASSGTGGRADTQYF.